The next 17 T cell receptor beta chains were all read from a single sample in a study of identical twins (dated by TCRdb to between 2015 and 2016). Preparation of the library involved 5' RACE. Reads for this sample came from an Illumina HiSeq 2000. Through fastp at Q25 and MiXCR, TCRdb rebuilt clones from the public reads, retaining in-frame beta chains. Rows with a matching CDR3 protein are joined into one entry that keeps the most common DNA and genes. The sample profile shows hundreds of thousands of distinct CDR3 sequences; approximately 8.5% of them were found once. The ten largest make up over 2% of the sample. The data were also submitted as part of a second study, on yellow fever vaccine responses in identical twins.

Sequences were obtained from memory (CD45RO+) T cells sorted from blood. The sample's cell subset or site, from its label and the paper: CD45RO+ enriched T cells. These TCRs come from a woman under 30 in good health.

Only one count was recorded for this clonotype. V gene TRBV20-1 combines with J gene TRBJ2-4, with D tentatively TRBD1 or TRBD2 (5 bases each). V gave up 5 bases and J gave up 0 bases, with 11 bases separating them. The CDR3 is 14 residues long. Germline V CDR1 and CDR2: DFQATT, SNEGSKA (reference sequence). CDR3 sequence: CSAGTDIAKNIQYF. The CDR3 nucleotides read TGCAGTGCTGGGACCGATATAGCCAAAAACATTCAGTACTTC.

In this sample, this clonotype turned up many times. The genes are TRBV24-1 and TRBJ1-1; D may be TRBD1 (5 bases). V gave up 7 bases and J gave up 0 bases, with 8 bases separating them. This CDR3 is 13 amino acids long. In germline, CDR1 is KGHDR, CDR2 SFDVKD. The CDR3 spells CATRGRLNTEAFF. CDR3 in DNA: TGTGCCACCAGGGGACGGCTGAACACTGAAGCTTTCTTT.

Turning to this clonotype: Possible read error: a much larger clone is one base away. The CDR3 here is CASGPAPGSIFSEGYTF. CDR3 nucleotides: TGCGCCAGCGGGCCCGCGCCAGGATCCATTTTCTCTGAGGGCTACACCTTC. The genes are TRBV5-1 and TRBJ1-2; D not certain. CDR3 length equals 17 residues. CDR1 and CDR2 (germline): SGHRS, YFSETQ. With 7 bases removed from V and 8 bases from J, the gap between germline ends came to 30 bases.

The rearrangement links TRBV11-2 to TRBJ1-1, with 7 bases matching TRBD1. The germline V gene has CDR1 SGHAT and CDR2 FQNNGV. Trimming cost V 5 bases and J 0 bases; bases outside gene matches: 6. The CDR3 is 15 residues long. The CDR3 loop reads CASSGAGTVNTEAFF. CDR3 DNA: TGTGCCAGCAGCGGGGCCGGGACAGTGAACACTGAAGCTTTCTTT.

This clonotype showed up many times. This chain joins TRBV11-2 and TRBJ2-2; tentatively, D is TRBD2 (5 bases). The V end lost 5 bases, the J end lost 6 bases, and 10 bases lay between the germline ends. The CDR3 sequence is 13 residues long. Germline CDR1 SGHAT, CDR2 FQNNGV. The CDR3 DNA reads as TGTGCCAGCAGCGGGAGATCGGCCGGGGAGCTGTTTTTT. Residues: CASSGRSAGELFF.

The chain employs TRBV12-5 and TRBJ2-3; possibly TRBD2 for D (6 bases). The ends were cut back, 5 bases at V and 0 bases at J, with 12 bases in the middle. CDR3 length: 15 amino acids. CDR1 LGHNT and CDR2 FRNRAP come from the germline V gene. The CDR3 region has the DNA TGTGCTAGTGGTCCCCCCAGCGGGAGCACAGATACGCAGTATTTT. Translated, it gives CASGPPSGSTDTQYF.

This clonotype was seen more than once but under ten times. The chain combines TRBV20-1 with TRBJ1-1; a weak D match, TRBD1 (5 bases). V was trimmed by 6 bases and J by 6 bases, leaving 14 bases between them. CDR3 length: 12 residues. Per the germline V gene, CDR1 is DFQATT and CDR2 is SNEGSKA (reference sequence). CDR3 sequence: CSASTGSAEAFF. The CDR3 nucleotides are TGCAGTGCAAGTACAGGATCCGCTGAAGCTTTCTTT.

The genes are TRBV20-1 and TRBJ1-2; 7 bases align to TRBD1. CDR3 length: 13 amino acids. Trimming took 6 bases from V and 8 from J; bases not matched to a gene: 12. Per the germline V gene, CDR1 is DFQATT and CDR2 is SNEGSKA (reference sequence). In DNA, the CDR3 is TGCAGTGCCCTCGAAGGGGGCCAGAGGGGCTACACCTTC. Its protein is CSALEGGQRGYTF.

V and J are TRBV20-1 and TRBJ2-2, with 10 bases aligning to TRBD2. J was trimmed by 1 base and V by 2 bases; bases with no gene match: 7. CDR1 and CDR2 from the germline V gene are DFQATT and SNEGSKA (reference sequence). The CDR3 consists of 17 residues. CDR3 DNA sequence: TGCAGTGCTAGAAAGCTAGCGGGGGCTATGAACACCGGGGAGCTGTTTTTT. Its protein product is CSARKLAGAMNTGELFF.

In its sample, this clonotype was seen a few times. The chain recombines TRBV7-2 with TRBJ1-3, with TRBD1 as a possible D gene (6 bases). This CDR3 region has 15 residues. V was trimmed by 3 bases and J by 3 bases, leaving 12 bases between them. Germline assignment: CDR1 SGHTA and CDR2 FQGNSA. In DNA, the CDR3 is TGTGCCAGCAGCTTTTGGGGGGCTGGTGGAAACACCATATATTTT. Translation gives CASSFWGAGGNTIYF.

This clonotype appeared many times. This chain links TRBV20-1 with TRBJ2-1; the match to TRBD2 covers 10 bases. Germline CDR1 and CDR2: DFQATT and SNEGSKA (reference sequence). CDR3 size: 15 residues. The ends lost 6 bases at V and 9 bases at J; junction bases unmatched: 14. CDR3 amino acids: CSASSLGLASTEQFF. CDR3 DNA sequence: TGCAGTGCCTCATCGCTGGGACTAGCGTCTACTGAGCAGTTCTTC.

Ten or more counts support this clonotype. V usage is TRBV6-1 and J usage is TRBJ1-2; maybe TRBD1 (6 bases). The CDR3 is 13 residues long. Trimming stripped 7 bases from V and 9 bases from J, with 18 bases between. Germline V lookup: CDR1 MNHNS, CDR2 SASEGT. CDR3 amino acids: CASTLRGGGSYTF. The CDR3 bases are TGTGCCAGCACCTTACGGGGGGGCGGAAGCTACACCTTC.

The CDR3 sequence is CASSYNLPRTGGETQYF. Here the CDR3 DNA reads TGTGCCAGCAGCTACAACCTCCCTCGGACGGGCGGGGAGACCCAGTACTTC. The V and J genes are TRBV7-6 and TRBJ2-5; D might be TRBD2 (5 bases). Trimming stripped 4 bases from V and 5 bases from J, with 23 bases between. The length of the CDR3 is 17 residues. CDR1 is SGHVS, CDR2 FNYEAQ, per germline.

This clonotype showed up many times. The chain links TRBV4-1 to TRBJ2-2, with 11 bases lining up with TRBD2. Germline V lookup: CDR1 MGHRA, CDR2 YSYEKL. Losses at the gene ends were 1 base for V and 8 bases for J; bases not matched to a gene: 12. There are 18 residues in the CDR3. The CDR3 DNA sequence: TGCGCCAGCAGCCAAGGACTAGCGGGACTTCAAGGGGGAGGGGAGCTGTTTTTT. Amino acids: CASSQGLAGLQGGGELFF.

There are many counts of this clonotype. CDR3 bases: TGTGCCAGCAGCTCACGACTAGCCAATGAGCAGTTCTTC. Translation: CASSSRLANEQFF. The chain carries TRBV2 and TRBJ2-1; 7 nucleotides align to TRBD2. This CDR3 has 13 residues. CDR1 and CDR2 from the germline V gene are SNHLY and FYNNEI. V lost 6 bases, J lost 6 bases, and 5 bases stayed unmatched.

There are many counts of this clonotype. The chain is built from TRBV7-9 and TRBJ2-7; D may be TRBD2 (6 bases). The CDR3 covers 14 residues. V was shortened by 5 bases and J by 0 bases, with 11 bases between the two germline ends. Germline CDR1 is SEHNR and CDR2 is FQNEAQ (reference sequence). The CDR3 is CASSHDGSSYEQYF. CDR3 DNA sequence: TGTGCCAGCAGCCACGACGGGAGCTCCTACGAGCAGTACTTC. Complete variable domain (other parts from reference TRBV7-9 and TRBJ2-7): DTGVSQNPRHKITKRGQNVTFRCDPISEHNRLYWYRQTLGQGPEFLTYFQNEAQLEKSRLLSDRFSAERPKGSFSTLEIQRTEQGDSAMYLCASSHDGSSYEQYFGPGTRLTVT.

This clonotype came up a few times. This chain connects TRBV7-9 to TRBJ2-3; 10 bases map to TRBD1. CDR1 and CDR2 from the germline V gene are SEHNR and FQNEAQ (reference sequence). The CDR3 extends over 15 amino acids. Trimming removed 5 bases from V and 3 bases from J; junction bases left unmatched: 5. The CDR3: CASSPGDRGTDTQYF. Here the CDR3 DNA reads TGTGCCAGCAGCCCTGGGGACAGGGGAACAGATACGCAGTATTTT.